The 18 T cell receptor beta chains given below trace back to one sample, sequenced in a study of shared clonotypes between healthy human individuals. The naive CD8 fraction comprised CD45RO-negative cells positively selected for CCR7 and excluded terminally differentiated effector memory CD45RA+ cells. The table came from immunoSEQ multiplex PCR; TCRdb's copy has only in-frame clones and leaves some out. The repertoire has approximately 590,000 clones, just under 97% of them found once; the top ten carry roughly 0.1%. The sample was naive CD8+ T cells sorted from blood. These receptors were obtained from a woman aged 30 to 39 in good health.

This clone was seen just once. The rearrangement uses TRBV30 and TRBJ2-7; a weak D match, TRBD1 (6 bases). The V and J ends lost 2 bases and 6 bases respectively, with 8 bases between them. The CDR3 contains 11 residues. Germline loops: CDR1 GTSNPN, CDR2 SVGIG (reference sequence). CDR3 nucleotide sequence: TGTGCCTGGAGTATAGGGGGCGAGCAGTACTTC. Protein product: CAWSIGGEQYF.

V and J are TRBV19 and TRBJ2-5; D uncertain. The assigned J gene may be wrong: the sequence end matches TRBJ2-7 better. The CDR3 covers 14 residues. The germline CDR1 and CDR2 sequences are LNHDA and SQIVND (reference sequence). The DNA for the CDR3 is TGTGCCAGTAGTACTCCAGCCTATTCCTACGAGCAGTACTTC. The encoded protein is CASSTPAYSYEQYF.

The V and J genes are TRBV7-9 and TRBJ1-1, with TRBD1 identical over 7 bases. V trimming: 7 bases; J trimming: 5 bases; junction bases outside the gene matches: 13. Germline lookup yields CDR1 SEHNR and CDR2 FQNEAQ (reference sequence). CDR3 size: 15 residues. The CDR3 sequence is CASMPPRGRGTEAFF. Written as DNA, the CDR3 is TGTGCCAGCATGCCCCCGAGGGGGCGCGGGACTGAAGCTTTCTTT.

This clone appeared once. V gene TRBV19 combines with J gene TRBJ1-5; D gene unclear. Germline V gene lookup returns CDR1 LNHDA and CDR2 SQIVND (reference sequence). Trimming removed 1 base from V and 7 bases from J, with 11 bases in between. This CDR3 has 14 amino acids. The CDR3 sequence is CASSIVAGDQPQHF. The CDR3 coding sequence is TGTGCCAGTAGTATAGTGGCAGGAGACCAGCCCCAGCATTTT.

In this sample, this clone turned up once. The CDR3 region is CASSLGSDADTQYF. The CDR3 DNA follows: TGTGCCAGCAGCTTAGGTTCGGACGCAGATACGCAGTATTTT. V and J are TRBV7-6 and TRBJ2-3; D gene uncertain. Germline V gene data show CDR1 as SGHVS and CDR2 as FNYEAQ. The V gene lost 1 base and the J gene lost 4 bases, with 9 bases spanning the gap. The CDR3 has 14 amino acids.

The chain uses TRBV11-2 and TRBJ1-2; D unresolved. Trimming stripped 3 bases from V and 4 bases from J, with 12 bases between. In germline, CDR1 is SGHAT, CDR2 FQNNGV. This CDR3 comprises 14 residues. CDR3 sequence (DNA): TGTGCCAGCAGCTTCGGCGGGAGCCTCTATGGCTACACCTTC. It codes for CASSFGGSLYGYTF.

The CDR3 DNA is TGTGCCAGCAGCAAAGCGCTTTATGGGAGGGGTAACCAAGAGACCCAGTACTTC. It translates to CASSKALYGRGNQETQYF. The chain is built from TRBV21-1 and TRBJ2-5; no DNA check was done on the table's D call, TRBD2. TRBV21-1 is a documented pseudogene. CDR3 length equals 18 residues.

The chain links TRBV5-4 to TRBJ2-3, with 9 bases fitting TRBD2. Trimming removed 2 bases from V and 2 bases from J; junction bases left unmatched: 6. There are 16 residues in the CDR3. CDR1 is SGHNT, CDR2 YYREEE, per germline (reference sequence). The CDR3, as DNA: TGTGCCAGCAGCTTCCGAGCGGGAGGTTACACAGATACGCAGTATTTT. Translation: CASSFRAGGYTDTQYF.

The V gene is TRBV19, the J gene TRBJ1-1; no definite D call. V dropped 3 bases and J dropped 0 bases, with 17 bases sitting between them. CDR3 length: 17 residues. Germline CDR1 reads LNHDA; CDR2 reads SQIVND (reference sequence). The CDR3 sequence: CASSMGPGAGVNTEAFF. The DNA of the CDR3 is TGTGCCAGTAGTATGGGCCCGGGAGCCGGTGTGAACACTGAAGCTTTCTTT. Full variable domain (remainder filled in from reference TRBV19 and TRBJ1-1): DGGITQSPKYLFRKEGQNVTLSCEQNLNHDAMYWYRQDPGQGLRLIYYSQIVNDFQKGDIAEGYSVSREKKESFPLTVTSAQKNPTAFYLCASSMGPGAGVNTEAFFGQGTRLTVV.

This clone was detected only once. V gene TRBV12-5 combines with J gene TRBJ1-2; TRBD1 might be the D (5 bases). The CDR3 spans 15 residues. The germline gives CDR1 LGHNT, CDR2 FRNRAP. The V and J ends lost 5 bases and 4 bases respectively, with 17 bases between them. CDR3 loop: CASGPDGTRGYGYTF. The CDR3 DNA reads as TGTGCTAGTGGTCCGGACGGGACGCGGGGCTATGGCTACACCTTC.

V is TRBV27 and J is TRBJ2-7, with 14 bases fitting TRBD2. The CDR3 extends over 18 amino acids. Germline V gene lookup returns CDR1 MNHEY and CDR2 SMNVEV (reference sequence). After removal of 6 bases from V and 7 bases from J, the junction contained 17 bases not matched to a gene. For the CDR3, the DNA is TGTGCCAGCAGACACAGAGGGACTAGCGGGAGCACTACTAAGGAGCAGTACTTC. It translates to CASRHRGTSGSTTKEQYF.

The rearrangement links TRBV5-1 to TRBJ1-1; TRBD1 is a possible D gene (5 bases). Trimming took 4 bases from V and 8 from J, leaving 12 bases between them. The CDR3 runs to 12 residues. Per germline, CDR1 SGHRS and CDR2 YFSETQ. This CDR3 reads CASSVAGTEAFF. The CDR3 DNA sequence: TGCGCCAGCAGCGTAGCCGGGACCGAAGCTTTCTTT.

V and J are TRBV7-9 and TRBJ2-1; possible D gene TRBD1, 6 bases. CDR1 and CDR2 from the germline V gene are SEHNR and FQNEAQ (reference sequence). The V gene lost 3 bases and the J gene lost 4 bases, with 7 bases spanning the gap. The CDR3 extends over 13 amino acids. In nucleotides, the CDR3 is TGTGCCAGCAGCTTTACAGGGTACAATGAGCAGTTCTTC. It is translated as CASSFTGYNEQFF.

V is TRBV30 and J is TRBJ2-5; D is perhaps TRBD1 (6 bases). This CDR3 is 9 amino acids long. The V gene's germline CDR1 is GTSNPN and CDR2 SVGIG (reference sequence). The CDR3 nucleotides read TGTGCTGGCAGGGGTAGCCAGTACTTC. Translation: CAGRGSQYF.

The V and J genes are TRBV29-1 and TRBJ2-7; maybe TRBD1 (6 bases). Germline V gene data show CDR1 as SQVTM and CDR2 as ANQGSEA. The CDR3 sequence is 12 residues long. V lost 7 bases to trimming and J lost 10 bases, with 20 bases between them. CDR3 loop: CSATTGVTSQYF. The CDR3 DNA is TGCAGCGCCACGACAGGAGTTACGAGTCAGTACTTC.

V gene TRBV5-1 combines with J gene TRBJ2-7, with D possibly TRBD1 on 6 matching bases. Trimming stripped 1 base from V and 3 bases from J, with 11 bases between. The germline CDR1 and CDR2 sequences are SGHRS and YFSETQ. The CDR3 spans 14 residues. The CDR3 DNA reads as TGCGCCAGCAGCTTGTTGAGGGGGAGCTACGAGCAGTACTTC. Its translation is CASSLLRGSYEQYF. Filled out from reference TRBV5-1 and TRBJ2-7, the complete variable domain reads KAGVTQTPRYLIKTRGQQVTLSCSPISGHRSVSWYQQTPGQGLQFLFEYFSETQRNKGNFPGRFSGRQFSNSRSEMNVSTLELGDSALYLCASSLLRGSYEQYFGPGTRLTVT.

This clone was counted a single time. CDR3 sequence: CASSEPRREGGNEQYF. CDR3 nucleotide sequence: TGTGCCAGCAGTGAACCTCGTCGTGAGGGGGGGAACGAGCAGTACTTC. This chain links TRBV2 with TRBJ2-7, with a possible D match to TRBD2 (7 bases). V gave up 2 bases and J gave up 5 bases, with 19 bases separating them. Germline CDR1 is SNHLY and CDR2 is FYNNEI. The CDR3 contains 16 residues.

This clone was picked up one time. The chain carries TRBV27 and TRBJ2-6; D unclear. V was trimmed by 1 base and J by 4 bases, leaving 14 bases between them. Germline CDR1 is MNHEY and CDR2 is SMNVEV (reference sequence). This CDR3 has 17 amino acids. CDR3 nucleotide sequence: TGTGCCAGCAGTTTATTACACGGCGATGCGGGGGCCAACGTCCTGACTTTC. Its translation: CASSLLHGDAGANVLTF.